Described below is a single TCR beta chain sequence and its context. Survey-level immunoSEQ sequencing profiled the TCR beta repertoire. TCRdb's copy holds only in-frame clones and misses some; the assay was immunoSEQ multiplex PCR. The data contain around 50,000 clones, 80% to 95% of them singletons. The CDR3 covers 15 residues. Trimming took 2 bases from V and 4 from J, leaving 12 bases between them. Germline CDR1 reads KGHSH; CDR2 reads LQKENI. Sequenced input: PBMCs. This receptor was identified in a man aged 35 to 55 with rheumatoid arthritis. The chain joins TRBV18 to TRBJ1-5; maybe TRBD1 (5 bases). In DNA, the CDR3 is TGTGCCAGCTCACCAGCGAGGGGTGGGAATCAGCCCCAGCATTTT. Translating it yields CASSPARGGNQPQHF.